This passage covers 30 T cell receptor beta chains from one sample sequenced in a study of beta chain features in type 1 diabetes. TCRB transcripts that were expressed got sequenced, as all of the isolated RNA had been reverse transcribed. Clones were sequenced by immunoSEQ multiplex PCR, and TCRdb holds only the in-frame ones, with some missing. The data contain 70,000 to 95,000 clones, around a third of them seen just once; the ten biggest clones take up around 0.5%. The sample consisted of stem cell memory CD4+ T cells from blood. These receptors originate from a woman aged 18-30 years in good health.

The rearrangement joins TRBV11-3 to TRBJ1-1; 7 nucleotides agree with TRBD1. The CDR3 is 15 residues long. In germline, CDR1 is SGHNT, CDR2 YENEEA. V lost 0 bases to trimming and J lost 1 base; unmatched junction nucleotides: 2. As DNA, the CDR3 is TGTGCCAGCAGCTTAGATGGGACAGCGAACACTGAAGCTTTCTTT. Its translation: CASSLDGTANTEAFF. Filled out from reference TRBV11-3 and TRBJ1-1, the complete variable domain reads EAGVVQSPRYKIIEKKQPVAFWCNPISGHNTLYWYLQNLGQGPELLIRYENEEAVDDSQLPKDRFSAERLKGVDSTLKIQPAELGDSAVYLCASSLDGTANTEAFFGQGTRLTVV.

This sequence joins TRBV5-8 and TRBJ2-2, with 8 nucleotides matching TRBD2. This CDR3 is 17 amino acids long. CDR1 and CDR2 (germline): SGHTS, YDEGEE. V gave up 0 bases and J gave up 0 bases; unmatched junction bases: 4. The CDR3 protein is CASSLGTSSSNTGELFF. The CDR3 DNA follows: TGTGCCAGCAGCTTGGGGACTAGCTCGTCGAACACCGGGGAGCTGTTTTTT.

This clone occurred a few times. The chain uses TRBV7-3 and TRBJ1-1, with D uncertain. CDR1 SGHTA and CDR2 FQGTGA come from the germline V gene. The CDR3 is 13 amino acids. Trimming removed 3 bases from V and 7 bases from J, with 12 bases in between. The CDR3 DNA reads as TGTGCCAGCAGCTTCATCCCCAGTTATGAAGCTTTCTTT. It encodes CASSFIPSYEAFF.

The V call is TRBV5-4, the J call TRBJ2-7, with 7 nucleotides matching TRBD2. Trimming removed 4 bases from V and 5 bases from J; junction bases left unmatched: 12. This CDR3 is built from 15 residues. CDR1 and CDR2 (germline): SGHNT, YYREEE (reference sequence). The CDR3 protein is CASSRSGPQGDEQYF. CDR3 in DNA: TGTGCCAGCAGCCGTAGCGGGCCTCAGGGTGACGAGCAGTACTTC.

V gene TRBV27 combines with J gene TRBJ2-3, with 15 bases identical to TRBD2. CDR3 size: 16 residues. Germline V gene lookup returns CDR1 MNHEY and CDR2 SMNVEV (reference sequence). Trimming removed 5 bases from V and 4 bases from J; junction bases left unmatched: 4. CDR3 amino acids: CASSPWTSGRADTQYF. The CDR3 DNA is TGTGCCAGCAGTCCATGGACTAGCGGGAGGGCAGATACGCAGTATTTT.

This clone was observed a handful of times. J is TRBJ2-4 and V is TRBV9; D is possibly TRBD2 (7 bases). Germline V CDR1 and CDR2: SGDLS, YYNGEE. This CDR3 is 15 amino acids long. V was pared by 0 bases and J by 6 bases, with 13 bases between. The CDR3 sequence: CASSVEDGGPNIQYF. CDR3 DNA: TGTGCCAGCAGCGTAGAGGACGGGGGGCCAAACATTCAGTACTTC.

This clone was counted many times. This rearrangement joins TRBV29-1 to TRBJ2-3; 9 bases align to TRBD2. Per germline, CDR1 SQVTM and CDR2 ANQGSEA. The length of the CDR3 is 17 residues. V shed 8 bases, J shed 3 bases, and the junction held 18 bases outside the gene matches. The CDR3 bases are TGCAGCCCCCTCCTGATAGCGGGAGAGGGGCGGACAGATACGCAGTATTTT. This translates into CSPLLIAGEGRTDTQYF.

The chain carries TRBV11-2 and TRBJ2-3; D unclear. The V gene lost 2 bases and the J gene lost 2 bases, with 5 bases spanning the gap. Germline values: CDR1 SGHAT, CDR2 FQNNGV. CDR3 length equals 13 residues. The CDR3 here is CASSLPNTDTQYF. DNA of the CDR3: TGTGCCAGCAGCTTACCAAACACAGATACGCAGTATTTT. Full variable domain (missing parts from reference TRBV11-2 and TRBJ2-3): EAGVAQSPRYKIIEKRQSVAFWCNPISGHATLYWYQQILGQGPKLLIQFQNNGVVDDSQLPKDRFSAERLKGVDSTLKIQPAKLEDSAVYLCASSLPNTDTQYFGPGTRLTVL.

This clone was seen a few times. The rearrangement links TRBV7-9 to TRBJ1-2, with D hard to call. The germline gives CDR1 SEHNR, CDR2 FQNEAQ (reference sequence). CDR3 length: 13 amino acids. The V end was cut by 2 bases, the J end by 13 bases, with 17 bases between. The CDR3 nucleotides are TGTGCCAGCAGCTTAAGTTACCAGGCCTCCATCACCTTC. Its translation: CASSLSYQASITF.

This sequence joins TRBV7-9 and TRBJ2-7; 8 nucleotides line up with TRBD2. V shed 7 bases, J shed 0 bases, and the junction held 8 bases outside the gene matches. Germline CDR1 and CDR2: SEHNR and FQNEAQ (reference sequence). This CDR3 comprises 15 residues. CDR3 in amino acids: CASTRERGFSYEQYF. The CDR3 DNA sequence: TGTGCCAGCACCCGAGAGCGGGGGTTCTCCTACGAGCAGTACTTC.

At least ten counts were recorded for this clone. CDR3 nucleotides: TGCGCCAGCAGCTCTGACAGGGAACATGGCTACACCTTC. It is translated as CASSSDREHGYTF. The chain recombines TRBV4-1 with TRBJ1-2, with 7 bases aligning to TRBD1. The CDR3 covers 13 residues. The V and J ends lost 5 bases and 6 bases, in that order; junction bases with no gene match: 6. The germline gives CDR1 MGHRA, CDR2 YSYEKL.

This clone was detected a few times. The gene calls are TRBV5-1 and TRBJ2-7; D is unclear. CDR3 size: 16 residues. Germline lookup yields CDR1 SGHRS and CDR2 YFSETQ. The V gene lost 0 bases and the J gene lost 0 bases, with 13 bases spanning the gap. CDR3 sequence reads: CASSLAGFNPSYEQYF. The CDR3 DNA is TGCGCCAGCAGCTTGGCCGGGTTCAACCCCTCCTACGAGCAGTACTTC. Using reference TRBV5-1 and TRBJ2-7 for the parts outside the CDR3, the full variable domain is KAGVTQTPRYLIKTRGQQVTLSCSPISGHRSVSWYQQTPGQGLQFLFEYFSETQRNKGNFPGRFSGRQFSNSRSEMNVSTLELGDSALYLCASSLAGFNPSYEQYFGPGTRLTVT.

This clone was counted between two and nine times. This sequence joins TRBV7-3 and TRBJ1-1; 7 nucleotides line up with TRBD1. Germline loops: CDR1 SGHTA, CDR2 FQGTGA. The junction had 10 bases not matched to a gene; V was cut back by 4 bases and J by 8 bases. The CDR3 totals 14 residues. In DNA, the CDR3 is TGTGCCAGCAGCTCAGAACAGGGGAAGAAAGAAGCTTTCTTT. As protein: CASSSEQGKKEAFF.

This rearrangement joins TRBV5-1 to TRBJ2-3; 9 bases fit TRBD1. The J segment lost 4 bases and the V segment lost 4 bases, leaving 7 bases of the junction unmatched. Germline CDR1 and CDR2: SGHRS and YFSETQ. CDR3 size: 15 residues. In DNA form, the CDR3 reads TGCGCCAGCAGCGACGGACAGGGGTTTGCAGATACGCAGTATTTT. It codes for CASSDGQGFADTQYF.

This clone has a handful of counts. V and J are TRBV23-1 and TRBJ1-5; 9 nucleotides line up with TRBD1. TRBV23-1 is marked as an open reading frame, function uncertain. The CDR3 sequence is 16 residues long. V dropped 4 bases and J dropped 5; count of bases not matched to a gene: 9. The CDR3 spells CASSRRDRVRYQPQHF. The DNA for the CDR3 is TGCGCCAGCAGTCGAAGGGACAGGGTAAGATATCAGCCCCAGCATTTT.

This clone was observed once. The genes are TRBV5-1 and TRBJ2-5, with TRBD2 matching over 10 bases. V dropped 5 bases and J dropped 5; count of bases not matched to a gene: 6. The germline V gene encodes CDR1 SGHRS and CDR2 YFSETQ. The CDR3 sequence is 14 residues long. The CDR3 loop is CASRGLAGVETQYF. CDR3 bases: TGCGCCAGCAGAGGGCTAGCGGGAGTTGAGACCCAGTACTTC.

The sample holds a few counts of this clone. J is TRBJ1-1 and V is TRBV9, with D possibly being TRBD1 (6 bases). The CDR3 is made up of 15 amino acids. V lost 6 bases and J 0 bases, leaving 15 bases between the germline ends. The germline V gene has CDR1 SGDLS and CDR2 YYNGEE. The DNA of the CDR3 is TGTGCCAGCAAACCCAGGGGCGACTTGAACACTGAAGCTTTCTTT. This encodes CASKPRGDLNTEAFF.

This clone was seen a few times. The germline gene is not matched at one end of the junction; a read error may be the cause. The chain joins TRBV10-3 to TRBJ1-2; D call uncertain. Germline lookup yields CDR1 ENHRY and CDR2 SYGVKD. This CDR3 is 14 amino acids long. In DNA, the CDR3 is TGTGCCATCCGTGAGGACCCCTCGACATATGGCTACACCTTC. It yields the protein CAIREDPSTYGYTF.

In this sample, this clone turned up a few times. The chain is built from TRBV2 and TRBJ2-3; TRBD1 might be the D (5 bases). There are 15 residues in the CDR3. Deletions cut 7 bases from V and 5 bases from J, with 19 bases between. Germline V CDR1 and CDR2: SNHLY, FYNNEI. CDR3 in amino acids: CASTRGQPGGDTQYF. In DNA form, the CDR3 reads TGTGCCAGCACTAGGGGCCAGCCCGGCGGAGATACGCAGTATTTT. The full variable domain, in which reference TRBV2 and TRBJ2-3 provide the parts outside the CDR3, is EPEVTQTPSHQVTQMGQEVILRCVPISNHLYFYWYRQILGQKVEFLVSFYNNEISEKSEIFDDQFSVERPDGSNFTLKIRSTKLEDSAMYFCASTRGQPGGDTQYFGPGTRLTVL.

The CDR3 sequence is CASSAGQGGSEAFF. CDR3 in DNA: TGTGCCAGCAGCGCGGGACAGGGAGGCTCTGAAGCTTTCTTT. The chain has TRBV5-4 and TRBJ1-1, with 9 bases that match TRBD1. The V gene end was trimmed by 4 bases and the J gene end by 6 bases; junction bases not matched to a gene: 7. The germline gives CDR1 SGHNT, CDR2 YYREEE (reference sequence). The CDR3 is 14 residues long.

The table lists this clone with a few counts. The chain links TRBV5-1 to TRBJ2-5; D uncertain. Trimming stripped 3 bases from V and 2 bases from J, with 5 bases between. The CDR3 contains 12 residues. The V gene's germline CDR1 is SGHRS and CDR2 YFSETQ. CDR3 sequence: CASSSNQETQYF. CDR3 bases: TGCGCCAGCAGCTCCAATCAAGAGACCCAGTACTTC.

The chain couples TRBV5-1 to TRBJ1-4; D remains ambiguous. Per germline, CDR1 SGHRS and CDR2 YFSETQ. The V and J ends lost 4 bases and 0 bases respectively, with 13 bases between them. This CDR3 region has 16 residues. CDR3 loop: CASSENDFPTNEKLFF. The CDR3 region has the DNA TGCGCCAGCAGCGAGAACGACTTCCCAACTAATGAAAAACTGTTTTTT.

The chain couples TRBV2 to TRBJ1-2, with TRBD1 identical over 7 bases. The germline V gene has CDR1 SNHLY and CDR2 FYNNEI. There are 14 residues in the CDR3. V gave up 2 bases and J gave up 4 bases; unmatched junction bases: 4. The CDR3 is CASSEIGGAYGYTF. DNA for the CDR3: TGTGCCAGCAGTGAAATAGGGGGCGCCTATGGCTACACCTTC.

The CDR3 reads CASSAGRGSYNEQFF. In DNA, the CDR3 is TGTGCCAGCAGTGCAGGACGAGGGTCCTACAATGAGCAGTTCTTC. The V gene is TRBV6-1, the J gene TRBJ2-1; tentative D call: TRBD2 (5 bases). This CDR3 region has 15 residues. V lost 4 bases and J 1 base, leaving 11 bases between the germline ends. Germline values: CDR1 MNHNS, CDR2 SASEGT.

This clone came up a few times. This chain uses TRBV2 with TRBJ2-7; D not certain. With 8 bases removed from V and 2 bases from J, the gap between germline ends came to 10 bases. Germline V CDR1 and CDR2: SNHLY, FYNNEI. The length of the CDR3 is 12 residues. Here the CDR3 DNA reads TGTGCCAGCTCGAGACTTACCTACGAGCAGTACTTC. Translated, it gives CASSRLTYEQYF. Based on the CDR3 plus reference TRBV2 and TRBJ2-7, the full variable domain is EPEVTQTPSHQVTQMGQEVILRCVPISNHLYFYWYRQILGQKVEFLVSFYNNEISEKSEIFDDQFSVERPDGSNFTLKIRSTKLEDSAMYFCASSRLTYEQYFGPGTRLTVT.

The chain carries TRBV23-1 and TRBJ2-2; the match to TRBD1 covers 9 bases. TRBV23-1 is an ORF for which the function is uncertain. The J segment lost 10 bases and the V segment lost 4 bases, leaving 16 bases of the junction unmatched. The CDR3 length is 17 residues. CDR3 DNA sequence: TGCGCCAGCAGTCGGGCGTTAGGGACAGGGCTAGGAATGGAGCTGTTTTTT. It yields the protein CASSRALGTGLGMELFF.

The chain is built from TRBV5-6 and TRBJ2-7; the match to TRBD2 covers 7 bases. Trimming took 4 bases from V and 1 from J; bases not matched to a gene: 11. Germline lookup yields CDR1 SGHDT and CDR2 YYEEEE. The CDR3 spans 16 residues. For the CDR3, the DNA is TGTGCCAGCAGCCCCAACACGGGGGGATTTTCCTACGAGCAGTACTTC. Translating gives CASSPNTGGFSYEQYF.

The gene calls are TRBV30 and TRBJ1-2; possibly TRBD1 for D (5 bases). Trimming pared 5 bases from V and 3 bases from J, leaving 16 bases between. In germline, CDR1 is GTSNPN, CDR2 SVGIG (reference sequence). This CDR3 is built from 14 residues. Here the CDR3 DNA reads TGTGCCTGGGCGTTCAAGGGGAAGGACTATGGCTACACCTTC. Translation gives CAWAFKGKDYGYTF.

V is TRBV11-2 and J is TRBJ1-5; unclear D gene. The germline V gene encodes CDR1 SGHAT and CDR2 FQNNGV. The length of the CDR3 is 13 residues. Trimming took 10 bases from V and 2 from J, leaving 12 bases between them. For the CDR3, the DNA is TGTGCCACCTCAACCAGTCGCAATCAGCCCCAGCATTTT. Translating it yields CATSTSRNQPQHF. The variable domain in full, completed from reference TRBV11-2 and TRBJ1-5, reads EAGVAQSPRYKIIEKRQSVAFWCNPISGHATLYWYQQILGQGPKLLIQFQNNGVVDDSQLPKDRFSAERLKGVDSTLKIQPAKLEDSAVYLCATSTSRNQPQHFGDGTRLSIL.

V gene TRBV5-1 combines with J gene TRBJ1-1; tentatively, D is TRBD1 (6 bases). This CDR3 comprises 13 residues. Trimming took 4 bases from V and 6 from J, leaving 13 bases between them. CDR1 and CDR2 (germline): SGHRS, YFSETQ. CDR3 amino acids: CASSTTGTPEAFF. CDR3 bases: TGCGCCAGCAGCACAACAGGGACCCCTGAAGCTTTCTTT.